Below are 26 T cell receptor beta chains sequenced from a single sample in a study of blood T cell repertoires in COVID-19. Profiling relied on immunoSEQ multiplex PCR, and the TCRdb table lists in-frame clones only, not all of them. The table has 85,000 to 130,000 clones, over 65% seen once. Sequenced material: peripheral blood. Every receptor here comes from a man aged 55 to 70 with acute or convalescent COVID-19.

V and J are TRBV30 and TRBJ1-4; 11 nucleotides align to TRBD1. V was clipped by 3 bases and J by 7 bases; unmatched bases: 7. This CDR3 comprises 15 residues. CDR1 GTSNPN and CDR2 SVGIG come from the germline V gene (reference sequence). In nucleotides, the CDR3 is TGTGCCTGGAGGGACAGGGGGCGTATAGGTGAAAAACTGTTTTTT. Translating gives CAWRDRGRIGEKLFF.

The gene calls are TRBV10-3 and TRBJ2-2; 7 bases agree with TRBD1. The germline V gene encodes CDR1 ENHRY and CDR2 SYGVKD. The length of the CDR3 is 16 residues. V was pared by 4 bases and J by 2 bases, with 7 bases of the junction left unmatched. The CDR3 loop reads CAISVGQPINTGELFF. The CDR3 DNA follows: TGTGCCATCAGTGTGGGACAGCCGATAAACACCGGGGAGCTGTTTTTT.

The V call is TRBV4-3, the J call TRBJ1-1; tentative D call: TRBD1 (5 bases). Germline CDR1 is LGHNA and CDR2 is YSLEER. Trimming took off 2 bases at V and 0 bases at J, with 10 bases between the two ends. The CDR3 sequence is 15 residues long. Here the CDR3 DNA reads TGCGCCAGCAGCCAACACTCACAGGTGAACACTGAAGCTTTCTTT. It codes for CASSQHSQVNTEAFF.

Notes on this clone: Other DNA sequences in this specimen translate into the identical CDR3. The rearrangement joins TRBV27 to TRBJ2-1; no clear D gene. CDR1 and CDR2 (germline): MNHEY, SMNVEV (reference sequence). The CDR3 is 11 amino acids. The V end was cut by 6 bases, the J end by 3 bases, with 3 bases between. This CDR3 is CASSLYNEQFF. CDR3 bases: TGTGCCAGCAGCCTCTACAATGAGCAGTTCTTC.

V and J are TRBV6-6 and TRBJ2-6; 12 bases match TRBD2. Losses at the gene ends were 5 bases for V and 1 base for J; bases not matched to a gene: 6. This CDR3 is 18 amino acids long. Looked up from germline, CDR1 is MNHNY and CDR2 is SVGAGI (reference sequence). The CDR3 region is CASSLGLAGSSGANVLTF. Here the CDR3 DNA reads TGTGCCAGCAGTCTAGGACTAGCGGGATCGTCTGGGGCCAACGTCCTGACTTTC.

Points on this clone: A read error may account for a junction end that differs from germline. The genes are TRBV3-1 (or the pseudogene TRBV3-2) and TRBJ2-7; TRBD1 matches 7 bases. This CDR3 contains 13 residues. Germline CDR1 LGHDT, CDR2 YNNKEL (reference sequence). The CDR3, as DNA: TGTGCCAGCACCCAACAGGGGACGAGAGAGCAGTACTTC. Its translation is CASTQQGTREQYF.

V is TRBV15 and J is TRBJ1-1; 7 nucleotides align to TRBD1. The V segment lost 3 bases and the J segment 8 bases; nucleotides outside the gene matches: 9. Germline V gene data show CDR1 as LNHNV and CDR2 as YYDKDF (reference sequence). CDR3 length: 14 amino acids. CDR3 in DNA: TGTGCCACCAGCAGCCCGGGACAGACGAAAGAAGCTTTCTTT. It yields the protein CATSSPGQTKEAFF.

V and J are TRBV6-5 and TRBJ1-3, with D unresolved. V was shortened by 0 bases and J by 0 bases, with 9 bases between the two germline ends. Germline V gene sequence: CDR1 MNHEY, CDR2 SVGAGI. CDR3 length: 16 amino acids. DNA of the CDR3: TGTGCCAGCAGTTACTCCTCCGGGAACTCTGGAAACACCATATATTTT. This codes for CASSYSSGNSGNTIYF.

The V and J genes are TRBV7-2 and TRBJ2-7, with a tentative D call TRBD1 (6 bases). Germline V gene lookup returns CDR1 SGHTA and CDR2 FQGNSA. The CDR3 sequence is 13 residues long. V was pared by 2 bases and J by 6 bases, with 11 bases between. The CDR3 DNA follows: TGTGCCAGCAGCTTACGATCAGGGGCCGAGCAGTACTTC. It translates to CASSLRSGAEQYF.

This rearrangement joins TRBV3-1 (or the pseudogene TRBV3-2) to TRBJ2-1; TRBD2 matches 7 bases. The CDR3 totals 17 residues. Germline values: CDR1 LGHDT, CDR2 YNNKEL (reference sequence). The junction had 8 bases not matched to a gene; V was cut back by 0 bases and J by 3 bases. CDR3 region: CASSQEYGGGSYNEQFF. The CDR3 DNA follows: TGTGCCAGCAGCCAAGAATACGGGGGAGGGAGCTACAATGAGCAGTTCTTC.

As DNA, the CDR3 is TGTGCCAGCAGCCCGACAGGGAATCGCTACGAGCAGTACTTC. Encoded protein: CASSPTGNRYEQYF. The chain recombines TRBV28 with TRBJ2-7, with 7 positions matching TRBD1. CDR3 size: 14 residues. Germline CDR1 reads MDHEN; CDR2 reads SYDVKM. Losses at the gene ends were 6 bases for V and 3 bases for J; bases not matched to a gene: 8. Drawing the rest from reference TRBV28 and TRBJ2-7, the complete variable domain is DVKVTQSSRYLVKRTGEKVFLECVQDMDHENMFWYRQDPGLGLRLIYFSYDVKMKEKGDIPEGYSVSREKKERFSLILESASTNQTSMYLCASSPTGNRYEQYFGPGTRLTVT.

This sequence joins TRBV7-9 and TRBJ1-1, with 11 bases lining up with TRBD1. Losses at the gene ends were 1 base for V and 5 bases for J; bases not matched to a gene: 6. The CDR3 covers 16 residues. CDR1 and CDR2 (germline): SEHNR, FQNEAQ (reference sequence). The chain's CDR3 is CASSLGTGGAGTEAFF. Written as DNA, the CDR3 is TGTGCCAGCAGCTTAGGGACAGGGGGCGCGGGGACTGAAGCTTTCTTT.

The chain recombines TRBV18 with TRBJ1-1, with D hard to call. Germline V gene data show CDR1 as KGHSH and CDR2 as LQKENI. The CDR3 has 15 amino acids. With 3 bases removed from V and 1 base from J, the gap between germline ends came to 12 bases. This CDR3 reads CASSPSKITNTEAFF. The CDR3 DNA is TGTGCCAGCTCACCGAGTAAGATAACGAACACTGAAGCTTTCTTT.

The CDR3 DNA reads as TGTGCCAGCAGCGCCCCGGGACAGGGAAGAACTGGTCTGTTTTTT. This sequence encodes CASSAPGQGRTGLFF. The J gene is TRBJ1-4, the V gene TRBV5-8; 9 nucleotides agree with TRBD1. V shed 4 bases and J 14 bases; nucleotides not matched to a gene: 15. CDR1 is SGHTS, CDR2 YDEGEE, per germline. This CDR3 comprises 15 residues.

V gene TRBV7-9 combines with J gene TRBJ2-5, with TRBD2 matching over 9 bases. This CDR3 is 15 amino acids long. The V gene end was trimmed by 2 bases and the J gene end by 8 bases; junction bases not matched to a gene: 9. The germline gives CDR1 SEHNR, CDR2 FQNEAQ (reference sequence). The CDR3 DNA is TGTGCCAGCAGCTTATTCTTACGGACTAGCGAAACCCAGTACTTC. Translating it yields CASSLFLRTSETQYF.

The chain is built from TRBV4-3 and TRBJ2-1; 7 bases fit TRBD2. The ends lost 0 bases at V and 9 bases at J; junction bases unmatched: 17. Germline assignment: CDR1 LGHNA and CDR2 YSLEER. CDR3 length: 18 residues. CDR3 in amino acids: CASSQDGGGGSISREQFF. The CDR3 coding sequence is TGCGCCAGCAGCCAAGATGGAGGCGGCGGGAGCATAAGTCGTGAGCAGTTCTTC.

This sequence joins TRBV19 and TRBJ2-3; a weak D match, TRBD2 (6 bases). The germline gives CDR1 LNHDA, CDR2 SQIVND (reference sequence). This CDR3 comprises 15 residues. V dropped 3 bases and J dropped 2 bases, with 12 bases sitting between them. The CDR3 is CASSIGAGPTDTQYF. The CDR3 DNA reads TGTGCCAGTAGTATCGGGGCGGGGCCCACAGATACGCAGTATTTT.

This chain connects TRBV5-4 to TRBJ2-7; 8 bases map to TRBD1. The CDR3 runs to 14 residues. J gave up 2 bases and V 4 bases, and 5 bases lay outside the gene matches. Germline assignment: CDR1 SGHNT and CDR2 YYREEE (reference sequence). The DNA for the CDR3 is TGTGCCAGCAGCCCCGGACAGGGTGCCTACGAGCAGTACGTC. Translation gives CASSPGQGAYEQYV.

The rearrangement uses TRBV7-9 and TRBJ2-5; TRBD2 aligns across 11 bases. The length of the CDR3 is 14 residues. CDR1 SEHNR and CDR2 FQNEAQ come from the germline V gene (reference sequence). V lost 8 bases to trimming and J lost 3 bases; unmatched junction nucleotides: 5. The CDR3, as DNA: TGTGCCAGCGTTAATAGCGGGAGGGAAGAGACCCAGTACTTC. Translating it yields CASVNSGREETQYF.

The chain joins TRBV6-5 to TRBJ2-1; 8 nucleotides line up with TRBD1. CDR1 is MNHEY, CDR2 SVGAGI, per germline. The trim removed 7 bases at V and 0 bases at J, leaving 2 bases unmatched. This CDR3 contains 14 residues. The CDR3 DNA reads as TGTGCCAGCATAGGGACAGGCTCCTACAATGAGCAGTTCTTC. It encodes CASIGTGSYNEQFF.

J is TRBJ1-2 and V is TRBV28; D remains unclear. V lost 3 bases, J lost 9 bases, and 8 bases lay in between. Germline assignment: CDR1 MDHEN and CDR2 SYDVKM. This CDR3 comprises 11 residues. The CDR3 DNA is TGTGCCAGCAGTTTGTTTCGTCGCTACACCTTC. The encoded protein is CASSLFRRYTF.

This clone appeared a single time. This chain connects TRBV27 to TRBJ2-5, with 9 nucleotides matching TRBD1. The CDR3 is made up of 18 amino acids. V lost 3 bases to trimming and J lost 4 bases; unmatched junction nucleotides: 15. Looked up from germline, CDR1 is MNHEY and CDR2 is SMNVEV (reference sequence). The CDR3 DNA follows: TGTGCCAGCAGTTTCCGCGGAACAGGGGGCGCGTTTCCAGAGACCCAGTACTTC. Translated, it gives CASSFRGTGGAFPETQYF.

The V gene is TRBV5-6, the J gene TRBJ1-6; a possible D gene is TRBD1 (5 bases). Deletions cut 4 bases from V and 8 bases from J, with 13 bases between. There are 14 residues in the CDR3. Germline assignment: CDR1 SGHDT and CDR2 YYEEEE. The CDR3 loop is CASSPATAYSPLHF. DNA of the CDR3: TGTGCCAGCAGCCCCGCGACAGCCTATTCACCCCTCCACTTT.

The table lists this clone with a count of one. The chain joins TRBV2 to TRBJ2-7, with TRBD1 matching over 8 bases. The V segment lost 8 bases and the J segment 5 bases; nucleotides outside the gene matches: 11. Germline V lookup: CDR1 SNHLY, CDR2 FYNNEI. The CDR3 loop spans 14 amino acids. The chain's CDR3 is CASLDRGFFNEQYF. The CDR3 region has the DNA TGTGCCAGCCTTGACAGGGGCTTCTTTAACGAGCAGTACTTC.

The chain links TRBV3-1 (or the pseudogene TRBV3-2) to TRBJ2-3, with D possibly matching TRBD2 (5 bases). The V gene lost 3 bases and the J gene lost 3 bases, with 13 bases spanning the gap. This CDR3 has 15 amino acids. The V gene's germline CDR1 is LGHDT and CDR2 YNNKEL (reference sequence). The CDR3 sequence is CASSQGDILTDTQYF. The CDR3 nucleotides read TGTGCCAGCAGCCAGGGAGACATTTTGACAGATACGCAGTATTTT.

The rearrangement links TRBV14 to TRBJ2-3; no reliable D call. Trimming shortened V by 1 base and J by 0 bases, and 17 bases separated the two germline ends. The CDR3 contains 18 residues. Per the germline V gene, CDR1 is SGHDN and CDR2 is FVKESK. CDR3 sequence: CASSQAGRLAASTDTQYF. CDR3 coding DNA: TGTGCCAGCAGCCAAGCCGGCCGGTTGGCGGCTAGCACAGATACGCAGTATTTT.